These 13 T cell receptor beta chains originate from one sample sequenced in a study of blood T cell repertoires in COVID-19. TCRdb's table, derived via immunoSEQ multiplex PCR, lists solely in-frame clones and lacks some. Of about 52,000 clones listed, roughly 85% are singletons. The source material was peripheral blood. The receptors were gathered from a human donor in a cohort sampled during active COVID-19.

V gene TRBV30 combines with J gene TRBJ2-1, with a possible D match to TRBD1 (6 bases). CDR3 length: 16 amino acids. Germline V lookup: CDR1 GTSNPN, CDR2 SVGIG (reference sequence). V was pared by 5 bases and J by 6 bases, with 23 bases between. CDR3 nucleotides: TGTGCCTGGCTAATACGGACAGCCATATTGGGCAATGAGCAGTTCTTC. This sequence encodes CAWLIRTAILGNEQFF.

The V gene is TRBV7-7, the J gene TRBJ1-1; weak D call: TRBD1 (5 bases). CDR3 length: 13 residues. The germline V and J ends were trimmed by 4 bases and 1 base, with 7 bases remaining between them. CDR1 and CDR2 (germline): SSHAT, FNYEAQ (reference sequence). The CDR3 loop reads CASSSGQNTEAFF. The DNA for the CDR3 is TGTGCCAGCAGCTCCGGACAGAACACTGAAGCTTTCTTT.

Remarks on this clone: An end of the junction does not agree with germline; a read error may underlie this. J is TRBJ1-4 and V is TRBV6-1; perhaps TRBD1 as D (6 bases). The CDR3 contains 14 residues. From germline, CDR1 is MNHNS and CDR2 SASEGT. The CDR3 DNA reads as TGTGCCAGCCGTGATGCAGGGGCCAATGAAAAACTGTTTTTT. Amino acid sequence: CASRDAGANEKLFF.

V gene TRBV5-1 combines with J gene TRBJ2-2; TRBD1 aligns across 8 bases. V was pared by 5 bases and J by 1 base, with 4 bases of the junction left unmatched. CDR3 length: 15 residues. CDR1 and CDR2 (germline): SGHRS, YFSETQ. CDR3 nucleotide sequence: TGCGCCAGCAGTGGAGACAGGGGGAACACCGGGGAGCTGTTTTTT. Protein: CASSGDRGNTGELFF. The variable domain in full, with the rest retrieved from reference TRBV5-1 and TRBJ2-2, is KAGVTQTPRYLIKTRGQQVTLSCSPISGHRSVSWYQQTPGQGLQFLFEYFSETQRNKGNFPGRFSGRQFSNSRSEMNVSTLELGDSALYLCASSGDRGNTGELFFGEGSRLTVL.

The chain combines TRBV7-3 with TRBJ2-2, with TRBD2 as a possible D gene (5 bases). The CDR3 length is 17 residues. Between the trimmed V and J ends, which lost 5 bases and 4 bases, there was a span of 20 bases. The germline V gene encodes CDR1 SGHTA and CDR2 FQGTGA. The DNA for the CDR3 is TGTGCCAGCAGCCTAGAGTACCCCGCGGGTGGCACCGGGGAGCTGTTTTTT. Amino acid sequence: CASSLEYPAGGTGELFF.

The CDR3 DNA sequence: TGTGCCAGCAGCCGAGAGCGGTACTCCTACGAGCAGTACTTC. Translating it yields CASSRERYSYEQYF. The rearrangement joins TRBV6-5 to TRBJ2-7; D might be TRBD2 (5 bases). The CDR3 spans 14 residues. The germline V and J ends were trimmed by 6 bases and 0 bases, with 12 bases remaining between them. The germline CDR1 and CDR2 sequences are MNHEY and SVGAGI.

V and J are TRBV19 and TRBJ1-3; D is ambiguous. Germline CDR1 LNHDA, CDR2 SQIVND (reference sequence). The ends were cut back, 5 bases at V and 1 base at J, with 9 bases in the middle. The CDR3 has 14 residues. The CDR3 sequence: CASSDRGSGNTIYF. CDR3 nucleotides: TGTGCCAGTAGTGATCGGGGATCTGGAAACACCATATATTTT.

DNA for the CDR3: TGTGCCAGCAGTTTATACAGGGGTGGCCTAAATGAAAAACTGTTTTTT. Protein sequence: CASSLYRGGLNEKLFF. The gene calls are TRBV27 and TRBJ1-4; 7 bases agree with TRBD1. Germline V gene sequence: CDR1 MNHEY, CDR2 SMNVEV (reference sequence). V was pared by 1 base and J by 5 bases, with 7 bases of the junction left unmatched. The CDR3 is 16 residues long.

The CDR3 loop reads CASSPSFGRNEQFF. CDR3 in DNA: TGTGCCAGCAGCCCCTCTTTTGGCCGCAATGAGCAGTTCTTC. The chain links TRBV9 to TRBJ2-1; no clear D. From germline, CDR1 is SGDLS and CDR2 YYNGEE. The CDR3 consists of 14 residues. The V gene lost 4 bases and the J gene lost 6 bases, with 14 bases spanning the gap.

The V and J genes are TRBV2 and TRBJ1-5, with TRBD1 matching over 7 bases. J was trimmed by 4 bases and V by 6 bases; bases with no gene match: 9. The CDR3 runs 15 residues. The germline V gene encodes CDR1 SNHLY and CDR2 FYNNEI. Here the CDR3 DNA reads TGTGCCAGCAGATCGACCGGGACAGAGAATCAGCCCCAGCATTTT. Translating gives CASRSTGTENQPQHF. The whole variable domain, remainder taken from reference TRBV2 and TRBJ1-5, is EPEVTQTPSHQVTQMGQEVILRCVPISNHLYFYWYRQILGQKVEFLVSFYNNEISEKSEIFDDQFSVERPDGSNFTLKIRSTKLEDSAMYFCASRSTGTENQPQHFGDGTRLSIL.

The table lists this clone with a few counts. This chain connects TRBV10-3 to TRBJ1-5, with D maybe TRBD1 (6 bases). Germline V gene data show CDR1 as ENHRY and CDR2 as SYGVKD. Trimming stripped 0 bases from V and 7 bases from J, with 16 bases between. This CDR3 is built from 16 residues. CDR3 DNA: TGTGCCATCAGTGAGTCTGGGTTGTCAGGGGAACAGCCCCAGCATTTT. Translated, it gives CAISESGLSGEQPQHF.

The CDR3 loop reads CASSSRHGQGVDEQYF. The CDR3 DNA reads TGTGCCAGCAGTTCCCGACACGGACAGGGAGTCGACGAGCAGTACTTC. V and J are TRBV6-5 and TRBJ2-7, with 8 positions matching TRBD1. Germline CDR1 reads MNHEY; CDR2 reads SVGAGI. This CDR3 region has 16 residues. V was pared by 4 bases and J by 5 bases, with 13 bases of the junction left unmatched.

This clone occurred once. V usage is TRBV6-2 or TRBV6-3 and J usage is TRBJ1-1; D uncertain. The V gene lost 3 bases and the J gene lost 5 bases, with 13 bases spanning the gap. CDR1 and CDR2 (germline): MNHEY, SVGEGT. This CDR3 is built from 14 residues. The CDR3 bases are TGTGCCAGCAGTTATTCAGGCCGTGAGACTGAAGCTTTCTTT. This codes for CASSYSGRETEAFF.